This passage covers 11 T cell receptor beta chains from one sample sequenced in a study of T cells in Graves' hyperthyroidism and ophthalmopathy. It was RNA transcripts that yielded the amplified TCR beta CDR3 regions. First-round RT-PCR of the TCR CDR3 relied on the HTBI primer set. TCRdb re-called the multiplex PCR reads with MiXCR, one entry per CDR3 protein. The sample carries approximately 430,000 distinct CDR3 sequences, 15% to 18% recorded once. The specimen was blood. All receptors come from a woman aged 18-30 years with Graves' hyperthyroidism.

This clonotype was counted between two and nine times. V and J are TRBV24-1 and TRBJ2-7, with 9 bases identical to TRBD1. The CDR3 is 13 residues long. V shed 9 bases, J shed 5 bases, and the junction held 7 bases outside the gene matches. Germline lookup yields CDR1 KGHDR and CDR2 SFDVKD. CDR3 protein: CATAGTGSHEQYF. CDR3 nucleotides: TGTGCCACCGCCGGGACAGGGTCCCACGAGCAGTACTTC.

CDR3 DNA sequence: TGTGCCAGTGGACAGGGATTGGGTCAGCCCCAGCATTTT. As protein: CASGQGLGQPQHF. This chain links TRBV6-2 or TRBV6-3 with TRBJ1-5, with TRBD1 identical over 8 bases. Trimming took 9 bases from V and 6 from J; bases not matched to a gene: 7. Per germline, CDR1 MNHEY and CDR2 SVGEGT. The CDR3 is 13 amino acids.

This clonotype was found many times. This chain joins TRBV10-3 and TRBJ2-3, with TRBD2 identical over 12 bases. J gave up 1 base and V 3 bases, and 14 bases lay outside the gene matches. Germline loops: CDR1 ENHRY, CDR2 SYGVKD. CDR3 length: 20 amino acids. The CDR3 is CAISERVTLLAGGGTDTQYF. CDR3 coding DNA: TGTGCCATCAGTGAAAGGGTTACGCTACTAGCGGGAGGCGGCACAGATACGCAGTATTTT.

This clonotype was seen at least ten times. The CDR3 loop reads CASSYSGTGNTEAFF. DNA for the CDR3: TGTGCCAGCAGTTATTCCGGGACAGGGAACACTGAAGCTTTCTTT. The chain has TRBV6-2 or TRBV6-3 and TRBJ1-1, with TRBD1 matching 8 bases. The V and J ends lost 3 bases and 1 base, in that order; junction bases with no gene match: 4. The germline CDR1 and CDR2 sequences are MNHEY and SVGEGT. CDR3 length equals 15 residues.

The chain combines TRBV20-1 with TRBJ2-7; a possible D gene is TRBD2 (6 bases). CDR3 length: 15 amino acids. Trimming shortened V by 3 bases and J by 1 base, and 16 bases separated the two germline ends. CDR1 is DFQATT and CDR2 is SNEGSKA in the germline V gene (reference sequence). The CDR3 region is CSASQTRLASYEQYF. The CDR3 DNA is TGCAGTGCTAGCCAGACTAGATTAGCGTCCTACGAGCAGTACTTC.

In its sample, this clonotype was seen many times. The chain employs TRBV11-1 and TRBJ2-5; D remains unclear. The germline CDR1 and CDR2 sequences are SGHAT and FQDESV (reference sequence). The CDR3 consists of 13 residues. Trimming shortened V by 5 bases and J by 0 bases, and 7 bases separated the two germline ends. The CDR3 bases are TGTGCCAGCAGCCGGGTCGACCAAGAGACCCAGTACTTC. Its protein is CASSRVDQETQYF.

In this sample, this clonotype turned up many times. The chain joins TRBV11-2 to TRBJ2-3; D is ambiguous. Germline CDR1 SGHAT, CDR2 FQNNGV. CDR3 length: 12 amino acids. The V end was cut by 5 bases, the J end by 6 bases, with 9 bases between. CDR3 DNA: TGTGCCAGCAGCCCGTCCCGGGATACGCAGTATTTT. As protein: CASSPSRDTQYF.

The table lists this clonotype with many counts. V usage is TRBV3-1 and J usage is TRBJ2-1; 10 bases fit TRBD2. CDR3 size: 14 residues. V trimming: 4 bases; J trimming: 8 bases; junction bases outside the gene matches: 5. Germline loops: CDR1 LGHDT, CDR2 YNNKEL (reference sequence). Written as DNA, the CDR3 is TGTGCCAGCAGCCTGGGACTAGCGAACTATGAGCAGTTCTTC. This sequence encodes CASSLGLANYEQFF.

This clonotype came up many times. CDR3 amino acids: CASYPSRGQETQYF. CDR3 DNA: TGTGCCAGCTACCCATCCAGGGGACAAGAGACCCAGTACTTC. The chain recombines TRBV28 with TRBJ2-5, with a tentative D call TRBD1 (6 bases). The CDR3 totals 14 residues. V shed 8 bases and J shed 2 bases, with 15 bases lying between them. In germline, CDR1 is MDHEN, CDR2 SYDVKM.

The J gene is TRBJ2-3, the V gene TRBV20-1; 15 nucleotides line up with TRBD2. The CDR3 contains 17 residues. Trimming took 3 bases from V and 6 from J; bases not matched to a gene: 10. Germline V gene lookup returns CDR1 DFQATT and CDR2 SNEGSKA (reference sequence). The CDR3 reads CSASFGLAGGPVDTQYF. As DNA, the CDR3 is TGCAGTGCTAGCTTCGGACTAGCGGGAGGGCCAGTGGATACGCAGTATTTT.

About this clonotype: A read error is possible here, since a much larger clone lies one base away. The genes are TRBV13 and TRBJ2-1; 14 bases match TRBD2. The CDR3 totals 19 residues. The germline V gene has CDR1 PRHDT and CDR2 FYEKMQ (reference sequence). V lost 5 bases to trimming and J lost 4 bases; unmatched junction nucleotides: 13. The DNA of the CDR3 is TGTGCCAGCAGCCCCCGGGGTTATGGACTAGCGGGAGGTTACAATGAGCAGTTCTTC. Protein sequence: CASSPRGYGLAGGYNEQFF.